One sample yielded the 9 T cell receptor beta chains listed below, sequenced in a study of T cell responses to AZD1222 COVID-19 vaccine. Method: immunoSEQ multiplex PCR; TCRdb's copy keeps in-frame clones and lacks some. This table has 110,000 to 150,000 clones, roughly 90% appearing once. The sample consisted of peripheral blood, taken on day 0 of AZD1222 vaccination. The receptors stem from an adult in good health.

The chain combines TRBV15 with TRBJ2-3; D gene unclear. CDR1 and CDR2 from the germline V gene are LNHNV and YYDKDF (reference sequence). The germline V and J ends were trimmed by 1 base and 4 bases, with 3 bases remaining between them. This CDR3 is 12 amino acids long. The CDR3 DNA sequence: TGTGCCACCAGCAGAGTTGCAGATACGCAGTATTTT. Protein: CATSRVADTQYF.

The CDR3 bases are TGTGCCAGCAGCTCCGGGACTATTGAGCAGTTCTTC. Its protein product is CASSSGTIEQFF. This chain uses TRBV5-5 with TRBJ2-1; 7 positions agree with TRBD2. CDR3 length: 12 amino acids. From germline, CDR1 is SGHKS and CDR2 YYEKEE (reference sequence). V lost 3 bases, J lost 9 bases, and 3 bases stayed unmatched.

The chain links TRBV4-1 to TRBJ1-2; TRBD1 matches at 8 bases. The CDR3 is 15 amino acids. J was trimmed by 4 bases and V by 4 bases; bases with no gene match: 8. CDR1 and CDR2 from the germline V gene are MGHRA and YSYEKL. This CDR3 reads CASSPGQGNFYGYTF. DNA of the CDR3: TGCGCCAGCAGCCCCGGACAGGGTAACTTCTATGGCTACACCTTC.

This clone was found once. The chain recombines TRBV7-6 with TRBJ2-3, with 7 bases fitting TRBD2. CDR3 length equals 15 residues. V lost 7 bases to trimming and J lost 4 bases; unmatched junction nucleotides: 11. Germline CDR1 SGHVS, CDR2 FNYEAQ. The CDR3 nucleotides read TGTGCCAGCACCCCGGGGAGGGGTGGAGCAGATACGCAGTATTTT. Protein product: CASTPGRGGADTQYF.

The chain combines TRBV28 with TRBJ1-6, with 12 bases lining up with TRBD1. Unmatched junction bases numbered 12, after V lost 6 bases and J lost 0 bases. The germline gives CDR1 MDHEN, CDR2 SYDVKM. This CDR3 spans 20 amino acids. The CDR3 here is CASRLRPGQGASSYNSPLHF. CDR3 nucleotide sequence: TGTGCCAGCAGGCTTCGGCCGGGACAGGGGGCGAGCTCCTATAATTCACCCCTCCACTTT.

A note on this clone: At the DNA level, this CDR3 is encoded by other sequences in the same sample as well. This chain connects TRBV18 to TRBJ1-1; no reliable D call. V dropped 3 bases and J dropped 2 bases, with 7 bases sitting between them. Germline V gene lookup returns CDR1 KGHSH and CDR2 LQKENI. The CDR3 totals 13 residues. This chain's CDR3 is CASSPGLNTEAFF. Here the CDR3 DNA reads TGTGCCAGCTCACCGGGGTTAAACACTGAAGCTTTCTTT.

The J gene is TRBJ1-5, the V gene TRBV7-2, with 7 bases lining up with TRBD1. The V and J ends lost 5 bases and 4 bases, in that order; junction bases with no gene match: 5. The CDR3 runs to 14 residues. Germline CDR1 is SGHTA and CDR2 is FQGNSA. The CDR3 DNA is TGTGCCAGCAGCGGAACGGGACAGAATCAGCCCCAGCATTTT. The encoded protein is CASSGTGQNQPQHF.

V usage is TRBV4-1 and J usage is TRBJ2-3; D unresolved. Germline assignment: CDR1 MGHRA and CDR2 YSYEKL. The V and J ends lost 3 bases and 2 bases respectively, with 12 bases between them. This CDR3 comprises 15 residues. In nucleotides, the CDR3 is TGCGCCAGCAGCCAGGTTGCGGAATACACAGATACGCAGTATTTT. This gives the protein CASSQVAEYTDTQYF.

The CDR3 DNA reads TGTGCCAGCAGTTACTCAAAGGATCTGAACTATGGCTACACCTTC. Amino acid sequence: CASSYSKDLNYGYTF. The chain joins TRBV6-6 to TRBJ1-2; D is unresolved. CDR1 and CDR2 (germline): MNHNY, SVGAGI (reference sequence). This CDR3 spans 15 amino acids. The germline V and J ends were trimmed by 0 bases and 2 bases, with 10 bases remaining between them.